These T cell receptor beta chains were read from a single sample in a study of CD8+CD57+ T cells in acquired aplastic anemia. TCRdb re-called the reads with MiXCR, one entry per CDR3 protein. The sample records approximately 200,000 distinct CDR3 sequences, over 40% being singletons. What was sequenced was sorted CD4+, CD8+, or CD8+CD57+ T cells (not recorded which) from PBMCs. Receptor source: a human donor with aplastic anemia. The CDR3 runs from the conserved cysteine through the conserved F or W. A D gene is named only where the DNA matches it firmly. Expanded clones are given a class, and other clones once, few, many or no size at all.

.,TRBJ1-6,TRBV2,many,TGTGCCAGCAGCGGACCCTCGAGCTTCTATAATTCACCCCTCCACTTT,CASSGPSSFYNSPLHF
.,TRBJ1-1,TRBV20-1,.,TGCAGTGCTAGAGTTTCAGGTCCAATGGACATTGAAGCTTTCTTT,CSARVSGPMDIEAFF
TRBD1,TRBJ1-1,TRBV7-2,.,TGTGCCAGCAGCCCAGGGTGGACAGGTGAAGCTTTCTTT,CASSPGWTGEAFF
TRBD2,TRBJ2-1,TRBV12-3/TRBV12-4,once,TGTGCCAGCAGTTTACTAGCGGGGGGAAACAATGAGCAGTTCTTC,CASSLLAGGNNEQFF
.,TRBJ2-3,TRBV5-1,many,TGCGCCAGCAGCTTGGGACTCTCCACAGATACGCAGTATTTT,CASSLGLSTDTQYF
.,TRBJ1-2,TRBV7-3,.,TGTGCCAGCAGCTTAACTGGGCAGGGTAGTGGAAACACCTTC,CASSLTGQGSGNTF
.,TRBJ2-2,TRBV19,.,TGTGCTAGTAGTATAAAGCAGCAGGACAGAAGGGAGCTGTTTTTT,CASSIKQQDRRELFF
TRBD2,TRBJ2-1,TRBV24-1,.,TGTGCCACGCAAGCGACTCGGACTAGCGGGGTTAGCTCCTACAATGAGCAGTTCTTC,CATQATRTSGVSSYNEQFF
.,TRBJ1-5,TRBV20-1,many,TGCAGTGCCAAAAGATCAGACAGGTTGAACAATCAGCCCCAGCATTTT,CSAKRSDRLNNQPQHF
.,TRBJ2-2,TRBV2,many,TGTGCCAGCGGAGGACAGGGAGGGACCGGGGAGCTGTTTTTT,CASGGQGGTGELFF
.,TRBJ1-1,TRBV7-7,many,TGTGCTAGCAGCCAGCCGGGGGGTGAAGCTTTCTTT,CASSQPGGEAFF
TRBD1,TRBJ1-5,TRBV19,once,TGTGCCAGTAGTCAACAGGGGGGGGTCGATCAGCCCCAGCATTTT,CASSQQGGVDQPQHF
.,TRBJ2-1,TRBV2,many,TGTGCCAGCAGCCTTCGGTTGGGGCAGCCCAGCTCCTACAATGAGCAGTTCTTC,CASSLRLGQPSSYNEQFF
.,TRBJ1-5,TRBV15,many,TGTGCCACCAGCAGAGATGTCGGGGTCAATCAGCCCCAGCATTTT,CATSRDVGVNQPQHF
TRBD1,TRBJ1-3,TRBV5-1,.,TGCGCCAGCAGCACGCGGACAGGGCCCTCTGGAAACACCATATATTTT,CASSTRTGPSGNTIYF
.,TRBJ2-6,TRBV14,many,TGTGCCAGCAGCCAAATTACAGGGTTTGGGGCCAACGTCCTGACTTTC,CASSQITGFGANVLTF
.,TRBJ1-2,TRBV20-1,.,TGCAGTGCTAGACCGGGATTTGATGGCTACACCTTC,CSARPGFDGYTF
TRBD1,TRBJ2-7,TRBV18,few,TGTGCCAGCTCACCGACTTCCGGGACAGGGGTGGGGGAGCAGTACTTC,CASSPTSGTGVGEQYF
.,TRBJ2-5,TRBV2,many,TGTGCCAGCAGGCGGGACGCCTCGGAGACCCAGTACTTC,CASRRDASETQYF
TRBD1,TRBJ1-4,TRBV5-6,few,TGTGCCAGCAGCTGGGGACAGCTTAATGAAAAACTGTTTTTT,CASSWGQLNEKLFF
.,TRBJ1-4,TRBV9,many,TGTGCCAGCTCTCGGGGGGCTGAGGAAAAACTGTTTTTT,CASSRGAEEKLFF
TRBD1,TRBJ1-2,TRBV5-1,.,TGCGCCAGCAAGACAGGGGAGCCAGGCTATGGCTACACCTTC,CASKTGEPGYGYTF
.,TRBJ2-3,TRBV7-9,.,TGTGCCAGCAGGGACACTCGTGGCACAGATACGCAGTATTTT,CASRDTRGTDTQYF
.,TRBJ1-2,TRBV29-1,.,TGCAGCGTTCGGGACGTAGGAACAGACGACTATGGCTACACCTTC,CSVRDVGTDDYGYTF
.,TRBJ1-1,TRBV3-1,.,TGTGCCAGCAGCCCTCTCCCTGGGGTCGGCACTGAAGCTTTCTTT,CASSPLPGVGTEAFF
TRBD1,TRBJ2-7,TRBV28,few,TGTGCCAGCAGTTTATCCAGGGGGAAGTCCTACGAGCAGTACTTC,CASSLSRGKSYEQYF
TRBD1,TRBJ1-6,TRBV2,.,TGTGCCAGCATTACCACAGGGGGCGGTAATTCACCCCTCCACTTT,CASITTGGGNSPLHF